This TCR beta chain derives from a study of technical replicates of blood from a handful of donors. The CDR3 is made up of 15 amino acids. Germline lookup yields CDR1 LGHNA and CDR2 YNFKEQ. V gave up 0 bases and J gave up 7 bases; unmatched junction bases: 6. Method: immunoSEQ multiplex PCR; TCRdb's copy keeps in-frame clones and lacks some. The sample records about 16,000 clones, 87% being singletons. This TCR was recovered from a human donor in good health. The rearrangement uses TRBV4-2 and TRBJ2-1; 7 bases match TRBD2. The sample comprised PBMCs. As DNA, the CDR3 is TGTGCCAGCAGCCAAGAGAGGCTAGCGGTGAATGAGCAGTTCTTC. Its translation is CASSQERLAVNEQFF.